One and the same sample provided the 32 T cell receptor beta chains below, sequenced in a study of T cell repertoires in cytomegalovirus infection. One entry per CDR3 protein, called by TCRdb with MiXCR from the reads. Here the sample spans about 450,000 distinct CDR3 sequences, approximately 31% being singletons. The sequencing input was PBMCs. These receptors originate from a human donor in good health (CMV status not recorded). Some clones in this sample may be carry-over from other donors' samples.

The V call is TRBV6-4, the J call TRBJ1-2; D gene unclear. V lost 2 bases to trimming and J lost 2 bases, with 12 bases between them. Per the germline V gene, CDR1 is MRHNA and CDR2 is SNTAGT. This CDR3 spans 15 amino acids. In nucleotides, the CDR3 is TGTGCCAGCAGTGACCGCGGACCGATAAACTATGGCTACACCTTC. Its translation: CASSDRGPINYGYTF.

This clonotype was seen at least ten times. The CDR3 coding sequence is TGTGCCAGCAGCTCCCGACGGCACCAGAGCACAGATACGCAGTATTTT. Translated: CASSSRRHQSTDTQYF. The chain is built from TRBV7-2 and TRBJ2-3; no clear D. CDR1 is SGHTA, CDR2 FQGNSA, per germline. V was pared by 4 bases and J by 0 bases, with 14 bases between. The CDR3 totals 16 residues.

This clonotype was observed a handful of times. The genes are TRBV20-1 and TRBJ1-2; the D gene is possibly TRBD1 (5 bases). The CDR3 runs to 14 residues. V was trimmed by 5 bases and J by 12 bases, leaving 25 bases between them. The germline gives CDR1 DFQATT, CDR2 SNEGSKA (reference sequence). CDR3 sequence reads: CSAPRWDGEDLDTF. The CDR3 DNA reads TGCAGTGCTCCAAGGTGGGACGGAGAGGATTTAGACACCTTC.

This chain joins TRBV5-1 and TRBJ2-1, with D perhaps matching TRBD2 (7 bases). Trimming stripped 4 bases from V and 7 bases from J, with 24 bases between. The CDR3 loop spans 17 amino acids. The V gene's germline CDR1 is SGHRS and CDR2 YFSETQ. CDR3 amino acids: CASSRLGGAGDRNEQFF. CDR3 nucleotide sequence: TGCGCCAGCAGCCGCCTTGGGGGGGCAGGGGATAGGAATGAGCAGTTCTTC.

The chain recombines TRBV5-4 with TRBJ2-7; D is possibly TRBD1 or TRBD2 (5 bases each). The CDR3 runs 14 residues. CDR1 SGHNT and CDR2 YYREEE come from the germline V gene (reference sequence). The V and J ends lost 3 bases and 2 bases respectively, with 12 bases between them. The CDR3 protein is CASSSIGTTYEQYF. CDR3 coding DNA: TGTGCCAGCAGCTCGATTGGGACCACCTACGAGCAGTACTTC.

V is TRBV2 and J is TRBJ1-5, with 11 positions matching TRBD1. From germline, CDR1 is SNHLY and CDR2 FYNNEI. There are 14 residues in the CDR3. The trim removed 8 bases at V and 6 bases at J, leaving 6 bases unmatched. Here the CDR3 reads CASAKGQGVQPQHF. CDR3 coding DNA: TGTGCCAGCGCCAAGGGACAGGGGGTTCAGCCCCAGCATTTT.

The chain couples TRBV15 to TRBJ1-5; no clear D gene. In germline, CDR1 is LNHNV, CDR2 YYDKDF (reference sequence). The CDR3 consists of 12 residues. V lost 6 bases, J lost 4 bases, and 7 bases lay in between. CDR3 in amino acids: CATRGGNQPQHF. As DNA, the CDR3 is TGTGCCACCAGAGGAGGGAATCAGCCCCAGCATTTT.

CDR3 sequence (DNA): TGTGCCAGCAGACCACTAGCGGGAACCGGGGAGCTGTTTTTT. Protein: CASRPLAGTGELFF. V gene TRBV2 combines with J gene TRBJ2-2; 10 bases fit TRBD2. The CDR3 is made up of 14 amino acids. Germline V lookup: CDR1 SNHLY, CDR2 FYNNEI. The ends lost 6 bases at V and 5 bases at J; junction bases unmatched: 3.

In this sample, this clonotype turned up many times. The gene calls are TRBV7-9 and TRBJ2-3; D not certain. CDR1 and CDR2 from the germline V gene are SEHNR and FQNEAQ (reference sequence). The CDR3 consists of 15 residues. V lost 2 bases and J 2 bases, leaving 11 bases between the germline ends. This CDR3 is CASSLSGPATDTQYF. The DNA of the CDR3 is TGTGCCAGCAGCTTATCGGGTCCAGCCACAGATACGCAGTATTTT.

This clonotype came up many times. The chain couples TRBV11-2 to TRBJ1-3; unclear D gene. V was trimmed by 5 bases and J by 1 base, leaving 24 bases between them. This CDR3 contains 19 residues. Germline V gene sequence: CDR1 SGHAT, CDR2 FQNNGV. This CDR3 is CASSPLGSRQAPSGNTIYF. The CDR3 nucleotides are TGTGCCAGCAGCCCACTCGGGTCACGGCAGGCCCCATCTGGAAACACCATATATTTT.

The rearrangement joins TRBV29-1 to TRBJ2-5; possibly TRBD2 for D (5 bases). Germline CDR1 and CDR2: SQVTM and ANQGSEA. Trimming removed 6 bases from V and 5 bases from J, with 16 bases in between. This CDR3 has 13 amino acids. The chain's CDR3 is CSVADRGYETQYF. The DNA of the CDR3 is TGCAGCGTCGCGGATCGCGGGTACGAGACCCAGTACTTC.

There are a few counts of this clonotype. This chain joins TRBV12-5 and TRBJ1-2; no clear D gene. The germline V gene encodes CDR1 LGHNT and CDR2 FRNRAP. The CDR3 totals 10 residues. CDR3 region: CASRAYGYTF. The CDR3 DNA is TGTGCCAGTAGGGCGTACGGCTACACCTTC.

At least ten counts were recorded for this clonotype. V is TRBV7-2 and J is TRBJ1-4, with 9 bases lining up with TRBD1. The CDR3 length is 16 residues. The ends lost 5 bases at V and 5 bases at J; junction bases unmatched: 9. Germline CDR1 SGHTA, CDR2 FQGNSA. CDR3 loop: CASSLDPGQGNEKLFF. CDR3 nucleotide sequence: TGTGCCAGCAGCCTAGACCCGGGACAGGGAAATGAAAAACTGTTTTTT.

The chain couples TRBV7-4 to TRBJ1-1; TRBD1 matches at 8 bases. Germline V CDR1 and CDR2: SGHVT, SQSDAQ. V lost 4 bases to trimming and J lost 3 bases; unmatched junction nucleotides: 4. The CDR3 has 14 amino acids. CDR3 residues: CASSSRGLYTEAFF. CDR3 DNA: TGTGCCAGCAGCTCCAGGGGGCTATACACTGAAGCTTTCTTT.

This clonotype was observed a handful of times. V and J are TRBV12-3 or TRBV12-4 and TRBJ1-5; D might be TRBD1 (5 bases). V lost 4 bases and J 2 bases, leaving 12 bases between the germline ends. This CDR3 spans 15 amino acids. The CDR3 bases are TGTGCCAGCAGTTCCCGGGGGTGGGGCAATCAGCCCCAGCATTTT. The encoded protein is CASSSRGWGNQPQHF.

The chain couples TRBV6-1 to TRBJ2-1; no reliable D call. The V end lost 2 bases, the J end lost 10 bases, and 9 bases lay between the germline ends. The CDR3 is 12 amino acids. The germline gives CDR1 MNHNS, CDR2 SASEGT. CDR3 bases: TGTGCCAGCAGTGAACCGCTTAGGGAGCAGTTCTTC. This sequence encodes CASSEPLREQFF.

This chain uses TRBV29-1 with TRBJ1-5, with 8 nucleotides matching TRBD1. Per the germline V gene, CDR1 is SQVTM and CDR2 is ANQGSEA. Losses at the gene ends were 7 bases for V and 1 base for J; bases not matched to a gene: 6. This CDR3 has 14 amino acids. CDR3 coding DNA: TGCAGCGACAGGACAGGGATGAGCAATCAGCCCCAGCATTTT. This sequence encodes CSDRTGMSNQPQHF.

This rearrangement joins TRBV11-2 to TRBJ1-2, with D maybe TRBD1 (5 bases). Trimming took off 4 bases at V and 3 bases at J, with 18 bases between the two ends. The V gene's germline CDR1 is SGHAT and CDR2 FQNNGV. The CDR3 is 16 residues long. The CDR3 region has the DNA TGTGCCAGCAGCTCGGTTAGGACCGGGGGGTACTATGGCTACACCTTC. It encodes CASSSVRTGGYYGYTF.

This clonotype was seen a few times. The J gene is TRBJ1-1, the V gene TRBV29-1, with D tentatively TRBD1 (5 bases). This CDR3 region has 12 residues. Germline V gives CDR1 SQVTM, CDR2 ANQGSEA. Trimming removed 7 bases at V and 0 bases at J, with 9 bases between. Written as DNA, the CDR3 is TGCAGCGAGGGGAAGATGAACACTGAAGCTTTCTTT. This translates into CSEGKMNTEAFF.

The chain combines TRBV19 with TRBJ2-5; D not resolved. The V end lost 2 bases, the J end lost 2 bases, and 6 bases lay between the germline ends. CDR3 length equals 13 residues. Germline CDR1 reads LNHDA; CDR2 reads SQIVND (reference sequence). CDR3 loop: CASSIFPQETQYF. CDR3 nucleotide sequence: TGTGCCAGTAGTATATTCCCACAAGAGACCCAGTACTTC.

This clonotype was picked up a small number of times. The chain links TRBV20-1 to TRBJ2-7; TRBD1 agrees at 8 bases. V lost 2 bases, J lost 5 bases, and 11 bases stayed unmatched. The CDR3 runs 15 residues. Per the germline V gene, CDR1 is DFQATT and CDR2 is SNEGSKA (reference sequence). The CDR3 reads CSARSGQGLSHEQYF. CDR3 sequence (DNA): TGCAGTGCTAGATCTGGACAGGGCCTTTCCCACGAGCAGTACTTC.

This clonotype was seen more than once but under ten times. The chain employs TRBV11-1 and TRBJ2-5; 11 bases fit TRBD2. CDR3 length: 16 amino acids. V dropped 1 base and J dropped 1; count of bases not matched to a gene: 2. Germline CDR1 reads SGHAT; CDR2 reads FQDESV (reference sequence). CDR3 nucleotide sequence: TGTGCCAGCAGCTTAGGGACTAGCGGGCGCCAAGAGACCCAGTACTTC. Its protein is CASSLGTSGRQETQYF.

The rearrangement joins TRBV12-3 or TRBV12-4 to TRBJ1-4; 11 bases align to TRBD1. The junction had 5 bases not matched to a gene; V was cut back by 5 bases and J by 6 bases. This CDR3 contains 15 residues. The CDR3 DNA is TGTGCCAGCAGTCGGACAGGGGGCGCGGATGAAAAACTGTTTTTT. Protein sequence: CASSRTGGADEKLFF.

This clonotype occurred a few times. The gene calls are TRBV5-1 and TRBJ1-1; D call uncertain. V was cut by 5 bases and J by 1 base, with 18 bases left in between. Germline V gives CDR1 SGHRS, CDR2 YFSETQ. The CDR3 totals 16 residues. This chain's CDR3 is CASRRDLGPTNTEAFF. CDR3 nucleotides: TGCGCCAGCAGACGCGATCTAGGACCAACGAACACTGAAGCTTTCTTT. The full variable domain, its missing parts supplied by reference TRBV5-1 and TRBJ1-1, is KAGVTQTPRYLIKTRGQQVTLSCSPISGHRSVSWYQQTPGQGLQFLFEYFSETQRNKGNFPGRFSGRQFSNSRSEMNVSTLELGDSALYLCASRRDLGPTNTEAFFGQGTRLTVV.

This rearrangement joins TRBV28 to TRBJ1-3; 7 nucleotides agree with TRBD1. The CDR3 is 16 residues long. The germline V gene has CDR1 MDHEN and CDR2 SYDVKM. With 6 bases clipped from V and 4 bases from J, the junction kept 12 bases outside the gene matches. CDR3 in amino acids: CASSPTGLTAGNTIYF. DNA of the CDR3: TGTGCCAGCAGCCCGACAGGGTTGACTGCCGGAAACACCATATATTTT. The entire variable domain, with the rest obtained from reference TRBV28 and TRBJ1-3, is as follows: DVKVTQSSRYLVKRTGEKVFLECVQDMDHENMFWYRQDPGLGLRLIYFSYDVKMKEKGDIPEGYSVSREKKERFSLILESASTNQTSMYLCASSPTGLTAGNTIYFGEGSWLTVV.

The chain couples TRBV28 to TRBJ1-2; D is undetermined. The CDR3 runs 14 residues. The V gene's germline CDR1 is MDHEN and CDR2 SYDVKM. V was shortened by 10 bases and J by 0 bases, with 15 bases between the two germline ends. The CDR3 DNA sequence: TGTGCCACCCACCCTCGCCCAGCTAACTATGGCTACACCTTC. Its translation: CATHPRPANYGYTF.

This clonotype was picked up many times. J is TRBJ1-4 and V is TRBV7-2; a weak D match, TRBD1 (6 bases). Germline V lookup: CDR1 SGHTA, CDR2 FQGNSA. Trimming cost V 4 bases and J 5 bases, with 17 bases left between them. The CDR3 runs 16 residues. The CDR3 DNA reads as TGTGCCAGCAGCTGGCCTCCGGGACATAACAATGAAAAACTGTTTTTT. It yields the protein CASSWPPGHNNEKLFF.

For this clonotype: This may stem from a read error, because a much larger clone lies one nucleotide away. The rearrangement joins TRBV7-8 to TRBJ2-3; unclear D gene. The germline V gene encodes CDR1 SGHVS and CDR2 FQNEAQ. The CDR3 contains 15 residues. The CDR3 loop is CSSSLGVGITDTQYF. The CDR3 DNA reads TGTTCCAGCAGCTTAGGTGTAGGGATAACAGATACGCAGTATTTT.

This clonotype was seen more than once but under ten times. V usage is TRBV5-1 and J usage is TRBJ2-3; no clear D gene. The CDR3 sequence is 15 residues long. Looked up from germline, CDR1 is SGHRS and CDR2 is YFSETQ. V dropped 1 base and J dropped 1 base, with 10 bases sitting between them. In DNA, the CDR3 is TGCGCCAGCAGCTTGCGTGGATTGGGCACAGATACGCAGTATTTT. This encodes CASSLRGLGTDTQYF. Looking up the rest from reference TRBV5-1 and TRBJ2-3 gives the full variable domain: KAGVTQTPRYLIKTRGQQVTLSCSPISGHRSVSWYQQTPGQGLQFLFEYFSETQRNKGNFPGRFSGRQFSNSRSEMNVSTLELGDSALYLCASSLRGLGTDTQYFGPGTRLTVL.

The rearrangement joins TRBV6-6 to TRBJ2-7, with D possibly being TRBD2 (6 bases). V was clipped by 7 bases and J by 6 bases, with 10 bases between them. Germline CDR1 MNHNY, CDR2 SVGAGI (reference sequence). This CDR3 is 11 amino acids long. The CDR3 bases are TGTGCCAGCACAGACGGGGGCGAGCAGTACTTC. Translating gives CASTDGGEQYF.

In the case of this clonotype: Because it lacks the conserved phenylalanine or tryptophan at the end, this CDR3 is likely a read error. Because the CDR3's place on the DNA is in doubt, the DNA is left out and the CDR3 is given as listed by TCRdb. The gene calls are TRBV4-3 and TRBJ1-5. From germline, CDR1 is LGHNA and CDR2 YSLEER. The CDR3 comprises 16 residues, both ends counted. This CDR3 reads CASSQDVVGSNQPQRC.

This chain links TRBV6-8 with TRBJ1-1, with unresolved D. CDR1 MNHGY and CDR2 SAAAGT come from the germline V gene. The CDR3 loop spans 16 amino acids. V lost 6 bases, J lost 7 bases, and 24 bases lay in between. DNA of the CDR3: TGTGCCAGCAGGTTTAGTACAGACCTGACTCTTGATGAAGCTTTCTTT. Its protein product is CASRFSTDLTLDEAFF.